The clone carrying this TCR beta chain has a handful of counts. J was trimmed by 8 bases and V by 7 bases; bases with no gene match: 12. Germline-derived CDR1 and CDR2 are SNHLY and FYNNEI. The CDR3 contains 15 residues. The data were obtained in a study of blood T cell repertoires in COVID-19. Background on the study: Acute and convalescent COVID-19 samples came from the United States, Italy and Spain. PBMCs, B-cell-depleted T cells, or T cells were the source of the cDNA or gDNA that made up the material.

Per the original data handling: Cell counts per sample came from amplifying reference gene primers. Method: immunoSEQ multiplex PCR; TCRdb's copy keeps in-frame clones and lacks some. V, J and clone size were drawn from that table, and D and trimming were deduced from the DNA. The table has 190,000 or so clones, 78% seen once. The sample taken for sequencing was peripheral blood. This TCR was recovered from a woman of 80 years or more with active or convalescent COVID-19. The chain recombines TRBV2 with TRBJ2-2; 8 nucleotides agree with TRBD1. The CDR3 DNA reads TGTGCCAGCACCAGAGACAGGGGTGTAGGTGGGGAGCTGTTTTTT. Translated, it gives CASTRDRGVGGELFF.